The clone carrying this T cell receptor beta chain was counted many times. The sample comes from a study of CD8 T cells in ankylosing spondylitis. The authors made TCR beta libraries by quantitative 5'-RACE with molecular barcodes. TCRdb itself ran the 5' RACE reads through MiXCR, one entry per CDR3 protein. The profile shows approximately 250,000 distinct CDR3 sequences, 8% to 11% of them singletons. The clonotype originates from a male donor with ankylosing spondylitis or in good health (not recorded which). Sequenced input: blood, either unsorted or a sorted T cell fraction (not recorded which).

CDR3 sequence (DNA): TGTGCCAGCAGTTTATTACTCTCTGGGGCCAACGTCCTGACTTTC. Amino acid sequence: CASSLLLSGANVLTF. The chain combines TRBV28 with TRBJ2-6, with D uncertain. Trimming removed 1 base from V and 0 bases from J, with 4 bases in between. The CDR3 length is 15 residues. The germline V gene encodes CDR1 MDHEN and CDR2 SYDVKM.